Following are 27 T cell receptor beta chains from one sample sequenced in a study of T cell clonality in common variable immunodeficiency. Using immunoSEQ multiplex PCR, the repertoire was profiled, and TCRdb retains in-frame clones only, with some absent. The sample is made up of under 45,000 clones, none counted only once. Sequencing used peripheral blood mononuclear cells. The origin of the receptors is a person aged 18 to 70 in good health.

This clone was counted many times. CDR3 bases read: TGTGCCAGCAGTCGAGGACTCGGGGAG. It codes for CASSRGLGE. The whole CDR3 sequence reads CASSRGLGELFF. The chain uses TRBV28 and TRBJ2-2; maybe TRBD2 (5 bases). The read halts 3 residues ahead of the CDR3 end, with the missing end drawn from the germline J gene. The V end was cut by 5 bases, the J end by 7 bases, with 8 bases between. This CDR3 contains 12 residues. CDR1 and CDR2 (germline): MDHEN, SYDVKM.

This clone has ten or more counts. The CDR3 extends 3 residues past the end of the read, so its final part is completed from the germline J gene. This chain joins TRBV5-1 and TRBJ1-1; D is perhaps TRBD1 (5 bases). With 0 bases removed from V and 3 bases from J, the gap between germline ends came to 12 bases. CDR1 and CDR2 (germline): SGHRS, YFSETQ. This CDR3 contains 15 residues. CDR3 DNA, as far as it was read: TGCGCCAGCAGCTTGGAAGTCGGCAGGGACACTGAA. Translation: CASSLEVGRDTE. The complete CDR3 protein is CASSLEVGRDTEAFF.

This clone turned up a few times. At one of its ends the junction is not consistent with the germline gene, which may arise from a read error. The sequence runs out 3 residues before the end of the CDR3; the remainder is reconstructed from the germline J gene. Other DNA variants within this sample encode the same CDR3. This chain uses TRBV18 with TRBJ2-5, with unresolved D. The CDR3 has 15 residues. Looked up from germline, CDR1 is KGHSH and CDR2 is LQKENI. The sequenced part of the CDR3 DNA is TGTGCCAGCTCCCCCCCTCAACGGGTCCAAGGGACC. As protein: CASSPPQRVQGT. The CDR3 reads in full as CASSPPQRVQGTQYF.

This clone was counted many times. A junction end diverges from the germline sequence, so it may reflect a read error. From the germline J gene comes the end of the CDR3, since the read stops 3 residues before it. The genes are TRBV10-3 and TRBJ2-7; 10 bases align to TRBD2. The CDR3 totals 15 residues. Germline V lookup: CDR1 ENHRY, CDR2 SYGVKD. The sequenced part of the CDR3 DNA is TGTGCCAACAGTGAGCCGGGACTAGCGAACTACGAG. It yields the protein CANSEPGLANYE. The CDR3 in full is CANSEPGLANYEQYF.

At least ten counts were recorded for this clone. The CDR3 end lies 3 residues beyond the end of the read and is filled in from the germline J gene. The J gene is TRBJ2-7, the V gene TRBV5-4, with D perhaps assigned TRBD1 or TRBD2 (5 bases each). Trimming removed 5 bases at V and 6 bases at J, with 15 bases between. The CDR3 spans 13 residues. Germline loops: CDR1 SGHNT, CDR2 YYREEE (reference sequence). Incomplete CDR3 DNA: TGTGCCAGCAGTCGACGAGGGGCCGGCGAG. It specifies CASSRRGAGE. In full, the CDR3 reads CASSRRGAGEQYF.

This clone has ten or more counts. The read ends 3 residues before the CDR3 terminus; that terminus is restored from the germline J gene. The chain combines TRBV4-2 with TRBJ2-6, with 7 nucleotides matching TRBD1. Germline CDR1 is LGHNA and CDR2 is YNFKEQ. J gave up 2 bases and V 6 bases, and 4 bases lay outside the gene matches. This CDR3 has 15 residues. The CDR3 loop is CASSQQGPGANVLTF. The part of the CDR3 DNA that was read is TGTGCCAGCAGTCAACAGGGGCCTGGGGCCAACGTC.

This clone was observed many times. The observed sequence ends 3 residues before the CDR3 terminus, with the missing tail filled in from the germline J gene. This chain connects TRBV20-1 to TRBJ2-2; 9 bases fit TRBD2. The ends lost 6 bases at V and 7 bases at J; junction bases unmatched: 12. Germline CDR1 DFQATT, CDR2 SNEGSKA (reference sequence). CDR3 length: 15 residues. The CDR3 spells CSAVKLAGEGGELFF. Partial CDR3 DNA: TGCAGTGCCGTTAAATTAGCGGGAGAAGGCGGGGAG.

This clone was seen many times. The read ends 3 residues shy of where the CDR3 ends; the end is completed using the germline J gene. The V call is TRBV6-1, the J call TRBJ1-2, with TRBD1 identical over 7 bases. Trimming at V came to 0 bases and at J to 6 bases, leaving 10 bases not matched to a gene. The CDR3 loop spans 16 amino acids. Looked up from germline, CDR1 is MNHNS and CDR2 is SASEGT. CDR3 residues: CASSEALGTGVNGYTF. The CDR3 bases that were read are TGTGCCAGCAGTGAAGCACTAGGAACAGGGGTGAATGGC.

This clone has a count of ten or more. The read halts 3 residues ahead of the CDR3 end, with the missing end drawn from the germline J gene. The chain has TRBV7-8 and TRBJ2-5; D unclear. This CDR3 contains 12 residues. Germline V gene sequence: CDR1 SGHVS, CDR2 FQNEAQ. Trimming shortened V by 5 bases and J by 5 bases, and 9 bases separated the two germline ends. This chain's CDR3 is CASSNPGETQYF. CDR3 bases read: TGTGCCAGCAGCAACCCCGGGGAGACC.

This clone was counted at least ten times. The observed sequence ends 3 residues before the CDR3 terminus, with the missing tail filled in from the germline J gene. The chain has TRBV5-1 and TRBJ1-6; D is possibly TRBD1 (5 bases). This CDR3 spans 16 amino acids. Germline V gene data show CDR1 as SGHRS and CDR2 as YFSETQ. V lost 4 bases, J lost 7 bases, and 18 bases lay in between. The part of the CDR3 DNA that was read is TGCGCCAGCAGCATCGCAATGGGGGGTAGGAATTCACCC. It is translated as CASSIAMGGRNSP. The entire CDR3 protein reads CASSIAMGGRNSPLHF. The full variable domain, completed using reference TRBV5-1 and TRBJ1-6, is KAGVTQTPRYLIKTRGQQVTLSCSPISGHRSVSWYQQTPGQGLQFLFEYFSETQRNKGNFPGRFSGRQFSNSRSEMNVSTLELGDSALYLCASSIAMGGRNSPLHFGNGTRLTVT.

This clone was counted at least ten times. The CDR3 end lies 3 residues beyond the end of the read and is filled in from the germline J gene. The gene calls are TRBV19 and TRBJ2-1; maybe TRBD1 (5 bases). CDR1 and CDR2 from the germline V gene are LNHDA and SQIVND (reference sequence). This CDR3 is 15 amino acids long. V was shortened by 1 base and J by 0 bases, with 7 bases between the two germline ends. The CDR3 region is CASSIGQFSYNEQFF. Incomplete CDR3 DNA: TGTGCCAGTAGTATAGGACAGTTCTCCTACAATGAG.

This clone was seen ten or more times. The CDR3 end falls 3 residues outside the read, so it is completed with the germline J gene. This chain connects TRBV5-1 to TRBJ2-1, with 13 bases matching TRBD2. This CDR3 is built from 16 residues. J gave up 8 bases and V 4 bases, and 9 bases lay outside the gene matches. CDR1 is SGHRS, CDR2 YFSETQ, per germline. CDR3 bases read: TGCGCCAGCAGCGAGACCGGGACTAGCGGGAACCATGAG. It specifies CASSETGTSGNHE. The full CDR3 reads CASSETGTSGNHEQFF.

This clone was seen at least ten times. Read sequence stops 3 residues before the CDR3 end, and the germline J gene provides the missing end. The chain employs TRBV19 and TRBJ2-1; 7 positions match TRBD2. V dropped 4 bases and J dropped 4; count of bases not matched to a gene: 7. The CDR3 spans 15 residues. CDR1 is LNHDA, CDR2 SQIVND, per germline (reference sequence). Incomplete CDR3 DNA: TGTGCCAGTAGTACCGTTGCTAGCGGATACAATGAG. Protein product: CASSTVASGYNE. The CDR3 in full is CASSTVASGYNEQFF.

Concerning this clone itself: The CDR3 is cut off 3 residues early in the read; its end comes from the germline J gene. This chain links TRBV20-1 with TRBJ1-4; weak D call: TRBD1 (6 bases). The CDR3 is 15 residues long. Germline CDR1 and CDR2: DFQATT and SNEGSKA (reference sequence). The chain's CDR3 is CSATPHQGLNSPLFF. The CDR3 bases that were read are TGCAGTGCCACCCCCCACCAGGGGCTTAATTCACCA.

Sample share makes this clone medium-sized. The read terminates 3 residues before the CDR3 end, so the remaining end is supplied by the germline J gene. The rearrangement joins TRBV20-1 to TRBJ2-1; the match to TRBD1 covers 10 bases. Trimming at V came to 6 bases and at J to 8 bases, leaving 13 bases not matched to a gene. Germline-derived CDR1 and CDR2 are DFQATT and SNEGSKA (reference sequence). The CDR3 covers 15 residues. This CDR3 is CSAPNRGQGTHEQFF. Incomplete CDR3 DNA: TGCAGTGCGCCGAATCGGGGACAGGGGACCCATGAG.

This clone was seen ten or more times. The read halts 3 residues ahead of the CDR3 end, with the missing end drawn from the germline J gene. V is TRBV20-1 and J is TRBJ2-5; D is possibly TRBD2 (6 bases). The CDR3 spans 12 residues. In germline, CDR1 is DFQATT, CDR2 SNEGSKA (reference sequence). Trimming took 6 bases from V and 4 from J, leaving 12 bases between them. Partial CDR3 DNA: TGCAGTGCCGGGGAGGTGTCAGAGACC. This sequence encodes CSAGEVSET. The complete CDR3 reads CSAGEVSETQYF.

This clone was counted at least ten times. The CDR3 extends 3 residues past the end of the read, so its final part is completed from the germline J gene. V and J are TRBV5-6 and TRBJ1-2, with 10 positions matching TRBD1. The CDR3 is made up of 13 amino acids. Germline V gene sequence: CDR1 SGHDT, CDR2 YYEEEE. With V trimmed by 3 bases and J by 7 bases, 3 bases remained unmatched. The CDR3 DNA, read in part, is TGTGCCAGCAGCTGGGACAGGGGTCCTGGC. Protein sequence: CASSWDRGPG. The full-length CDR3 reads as CASSWDRGPGYTF.

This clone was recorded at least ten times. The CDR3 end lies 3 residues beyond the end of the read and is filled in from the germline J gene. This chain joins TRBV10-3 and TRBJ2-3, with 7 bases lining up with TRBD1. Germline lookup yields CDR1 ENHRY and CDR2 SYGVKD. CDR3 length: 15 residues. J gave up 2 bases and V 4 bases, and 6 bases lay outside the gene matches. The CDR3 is CAISAGQRTTDTQYF. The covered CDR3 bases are TGTGCCATCAGTGCGGGACAGAGGACCACAGATACG.

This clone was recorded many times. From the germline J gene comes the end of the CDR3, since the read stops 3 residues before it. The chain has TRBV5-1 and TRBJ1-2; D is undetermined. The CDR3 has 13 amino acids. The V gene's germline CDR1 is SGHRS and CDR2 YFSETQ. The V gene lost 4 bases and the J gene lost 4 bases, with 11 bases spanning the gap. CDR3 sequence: CASSPGYGYGYTF. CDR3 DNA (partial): TGCGCCAGCAGCCCGGGGTACGGCTATGGC.

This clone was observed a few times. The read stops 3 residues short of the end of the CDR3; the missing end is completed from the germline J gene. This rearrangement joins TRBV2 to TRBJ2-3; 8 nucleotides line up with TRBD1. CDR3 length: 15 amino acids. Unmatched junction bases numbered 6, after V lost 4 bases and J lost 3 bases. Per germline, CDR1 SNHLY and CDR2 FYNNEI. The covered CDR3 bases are TGTGCCAGCAGTGTCCAGGACAGGGCGACAGATACG. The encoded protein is CASSVQDRATDT. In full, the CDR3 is CASSVQDRATDTQYF. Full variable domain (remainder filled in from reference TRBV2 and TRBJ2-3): EPEVTQTPSHQVTQMGQEVILRCVPISNHLYFYWYRQILGQKVEFLVSFYNNEISEKSEIFDDQFSVERPDGSNFTLKIRSTKLEDSAMYFCASSVQDRATDTQYFGPGTRLTVL.

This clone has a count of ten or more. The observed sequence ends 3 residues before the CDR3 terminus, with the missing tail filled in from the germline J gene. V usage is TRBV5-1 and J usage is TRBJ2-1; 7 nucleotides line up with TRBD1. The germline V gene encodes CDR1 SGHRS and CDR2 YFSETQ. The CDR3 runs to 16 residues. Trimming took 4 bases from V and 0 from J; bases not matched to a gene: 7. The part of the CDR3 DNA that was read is TGCGCCAGCAGCCCGCCGGACAGGAGCTCCTACAATGAG. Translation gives CASSPPDRSSYNE. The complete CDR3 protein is CASSPPDRSSYNEQFF.

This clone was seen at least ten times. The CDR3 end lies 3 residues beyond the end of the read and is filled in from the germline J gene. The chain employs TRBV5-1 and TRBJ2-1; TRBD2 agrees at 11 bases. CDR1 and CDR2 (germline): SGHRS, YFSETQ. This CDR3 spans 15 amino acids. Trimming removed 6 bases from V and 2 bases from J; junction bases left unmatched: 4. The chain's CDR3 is CASKLAGDPYNEQFF. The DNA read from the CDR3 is TGCGCCAGCAAACTAGCGGGAGACCCCTACAATGAG.

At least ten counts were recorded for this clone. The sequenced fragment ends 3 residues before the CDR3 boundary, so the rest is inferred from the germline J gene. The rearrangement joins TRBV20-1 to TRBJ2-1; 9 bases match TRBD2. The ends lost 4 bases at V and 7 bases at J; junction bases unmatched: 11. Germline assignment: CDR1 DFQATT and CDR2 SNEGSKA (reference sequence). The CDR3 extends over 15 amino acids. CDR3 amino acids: CSATTVSGRGNEQFF. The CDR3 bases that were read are TGCAGTGCTACAACCGTTAGCGGGAGAGGGAATGAG.

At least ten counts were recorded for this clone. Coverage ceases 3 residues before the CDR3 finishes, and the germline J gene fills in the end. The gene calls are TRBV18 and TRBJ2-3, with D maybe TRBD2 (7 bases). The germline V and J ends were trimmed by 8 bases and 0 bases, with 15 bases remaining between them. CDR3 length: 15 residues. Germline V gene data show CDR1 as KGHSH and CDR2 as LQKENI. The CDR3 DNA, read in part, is TGTGCCAGCGCCGCGGGGGCCGCGAGCACAGATACG. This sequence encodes CASAAGAASTDT. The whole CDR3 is CASAAGAASTDTQYF.

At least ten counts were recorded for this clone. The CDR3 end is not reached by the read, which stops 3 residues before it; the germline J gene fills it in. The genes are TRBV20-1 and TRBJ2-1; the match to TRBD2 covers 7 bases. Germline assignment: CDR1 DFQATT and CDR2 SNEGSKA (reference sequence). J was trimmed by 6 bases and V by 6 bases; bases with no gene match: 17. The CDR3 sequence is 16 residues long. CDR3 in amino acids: CSAPQLGGFGANEQFF. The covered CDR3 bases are TGCAGTGCGCCGCAATTGGGGGGGTTCGGGGCCAATGAG.

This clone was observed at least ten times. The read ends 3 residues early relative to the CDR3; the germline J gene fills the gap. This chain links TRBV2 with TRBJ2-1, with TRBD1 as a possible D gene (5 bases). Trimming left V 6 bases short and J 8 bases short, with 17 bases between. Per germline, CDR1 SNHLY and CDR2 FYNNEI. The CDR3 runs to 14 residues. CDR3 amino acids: CASSWGRAGDEQFF. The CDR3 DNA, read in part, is TGTGCCAGCAGCTGGGGCAGGGCAGGCGATGAG.

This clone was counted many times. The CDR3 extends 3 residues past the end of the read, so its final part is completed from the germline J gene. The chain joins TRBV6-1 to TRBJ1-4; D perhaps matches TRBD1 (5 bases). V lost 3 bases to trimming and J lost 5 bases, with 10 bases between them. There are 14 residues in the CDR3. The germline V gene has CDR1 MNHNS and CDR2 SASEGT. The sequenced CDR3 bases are TGTGCCAGCAGTGAGACCCAGGGAAATGAAAAA. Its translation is CASSETQGNEK. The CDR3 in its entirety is CASSETQGNEKLFF.